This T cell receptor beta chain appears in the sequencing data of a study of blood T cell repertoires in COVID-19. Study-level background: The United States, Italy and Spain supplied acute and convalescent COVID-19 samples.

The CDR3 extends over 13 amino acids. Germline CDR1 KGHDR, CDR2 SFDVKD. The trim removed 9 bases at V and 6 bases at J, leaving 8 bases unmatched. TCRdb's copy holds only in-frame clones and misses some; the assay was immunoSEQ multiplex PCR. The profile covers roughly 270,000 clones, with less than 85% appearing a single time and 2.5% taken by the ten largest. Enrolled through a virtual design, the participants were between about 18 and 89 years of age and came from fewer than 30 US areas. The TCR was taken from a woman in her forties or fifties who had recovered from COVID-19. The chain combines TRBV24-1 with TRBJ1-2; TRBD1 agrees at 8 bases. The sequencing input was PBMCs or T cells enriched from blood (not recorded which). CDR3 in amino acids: CATRDDRGNGYTF. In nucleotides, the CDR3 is TGTGCCACCCGAGACGACAGGGGTAATGGCTACACCTTC.